A single sample gave rise to the 29 T cell receptor beta chains below, sequenced in a study of metastatic and nonmetastatic thyroid tumors (dated by TCRdb to about 2020). None of the patients had been given any treatment before thyroid surgery. Receptor libraries were prepared by PCR. Reads for this sample came from an Illumina HiSeq 4000. Clones were called with MiXCR by TCRdb after fastp trimmed the public reads at Q25, and only in-frame beta chains were retained. The table for this sample lists about 6,200 clones; approximately 33% of them were counted only once. Of the sample, 15% to 20% is held by the ten largest clones. The sequenced material came from adjacent normal tissue. The origin of the receptors is a female donor with papillary thyroid cancer or a benign thyroid nodule (not recorded which). Some clones in this sample may be carry-over from other donors' samples.

This clone was detected a few times. The gene calls are TRBV6-2 or TRBV6-3 and TRBJ2-7; 8 bases fit TRBD1. With V trimmed by 4 bases and J by 3 bases, 2 bases remained unmatched. This CDR3 region has 13 residues. Germline CDR1 reads MNHEY; CDR2 reads SVGEGT. The CDR3 protein is CASSSGQDYEQYF. The DNA for the CDR3 is TGTGCCAGCAGTTCGGGACAGGACTACGAGCAGTACTTC.

J is TRBJ2-5 and V is TRBV5-1; D uncertain. The length of the CDR3 is 15 residues. Germline V gene lookup returns CDR1 SGHRS and CDR2 YFSETQ. The V end lost 0 bases, the J end lost 1 base, and 10 bases lay between the germline ends. CDR3 region: CASSLDSLRQETQYF. Written as DNA, the CDR3 is TGCGCCAGCAGCTTGGACTCGTTACGCCAAGAGACCCAGTACTTC.

The chain links TRBV27 to TRBJ2-7, with 10 bases lining up with TRBD1. V lost 1 base, J lost 3 bases, and 0 bases stayed unmatched. The CDR3 length is 14 residues. Germline V CDR1 and CDR2: MNHEY, SMNVEV (reference sequence). CDR3 sequence: CASSLWTGGYEQYF. The CDR3 coding sequence is TGTGCCAGCAGTTTATGGACAGGGGGCTACGAGCAGTACTTC.

J is TRBJ2-3 and V is TRBV20-1; 7 nucleotides match TRBD1. The CDR3 loop spans 15 amino acids. Per germline, CDR1 DFQATT and CDR2 SNEGSKA (reference sequence). Trimming removed 3 bases from V and 4 bases from J; junction bases left unmatched: 10. CDR3 amino acids: CSASQFWDSSDTQYF. The CDR3 nucleotides are TGCAGTGCTAGTCAATTCTGGGACAGCTCAGATACGCAGTATTTT.

V gene TRBV5-6 combines with J gene TRBJ1-1, with TRBD1 identical over 7 bases. Germline-derived CDR1 and CDR2 are SGHDT and YYEEEE. Trimming took 6 bases from V and 7 from J; bases not matched to a gene: 12. The CDR3 is 14 residues long. The CDR3 region has the DNA TGTGCCAGCACGACAGGGTCCAGAACAGGTGAAGCTTTCTTT. Protein: CASTTGSRTGEAFF.

The CDR3 is CASSLMGTGAGANVLTF. The CDR3 DNA reads as TGTGCCAGCAGCTTAATGGGGACAGGGGCTGGGGCCAACGTCCTGACTTTC. The rearrangement uses TRBV7-8 and TRBJ2-6; 10 bases match TRBD1. After removal of 2 bases from V and 2 bases from J, the junction contained 3 bases not matched to a gene. CDR3 length equals 17 residues. In germline, CDR1 is SGHVS, CDR2 FQNEAQ.

The gene calls are TRBV27 and TRBJ2-5; D remains unclear. Trimming stripped 5 bases from V and 2 bases from J, with 12 bases between. This CDR3 contains 14 residues. Per germline, CDR1 MNHEY and CDR2 SMNVEV (reference sequence). This CDR3 reads CASSVIDGQETQYF. The CDR3 DNA reads TGTGCCAGCAGTGTTATCGACGGACAAGAGACCCAGTACTTC.

The chain uses TRBV4-3 and TRBJ2-2; D tentatively reads TRBD1 or TRBD2 (5 bases each). Germline V CDR1 and CDR2: LGHNA, YSLEER. Trimming shortened V by 4 bases and J by 4 bases, and 13 bases separated the two germline ends. CDR3 size: 15 residues. As DNA, the CDR3 is TGCGCCAGCAGCCCGACCGGGACCCTCACCGGGGAGCTGTTTTTT. Translation gives CASSPTGTLTGELFF.

The CDR3 bases are TGCAGTGCTACGGCACAAGAAAATCAGCCCCAGCATTTT. This codes for CSATAQENQPQHF. The chain uses TRBV20-1 and TRBJ1-5; D remains unclear. This CDR3 has 13 residues. V was shortened by 4 bases and J by 4 bases, with 11 bases between the two germline ends. CDR1 is DFQATT and CDR2 is SNEGSKA in the germline V gene (reference sequence).

Written as DNA, the CDR3 is TGTGCCAGCTCACCACTGGGACAGGACTACGAGCAGTACTTC. Its translation is CASSPLGQDYEQYF. The chain combines TRBV18 with TRBJ2-7, with 8 bases fitting TRBD1. Trimming cost V 1 base and J 3 bases; bases outside gene matches: 2. The V gene's germline CDR1 is KGHSH and CDR2 LQKENI. The CDR3 totals 14 residues.

The genes are TRBV24-1 and TRBJ2-7; TRBD1 aligns across 8 bases. The J segment lost 5 bases and the V segment lost 4 bases, leaving 9 bases of the junction unmatched. The CDR3 totals 15 residues. CDR1 is KGHDR and CDR2 is SFDVKD in the germline V gene. DNA for the CDR3: TGTGCCACCAGTGACCGGACAGGGACTCCTAACGAGCAGTACTTC. Translating gives CATSDRTGTPNEQYF.

This clone was counted a few times. V gene TRBV19 combines with J gene TRBJ2-1, with TRBD2 as a possible D gene (6 bases). CDR1 is LNHDA and CDR2 is SQIVND in the germline V gene (reference sequence). The CDR3 contains 15 residues. V was pared by 3 bases and J by 7 bases, with 16 bases between. CDR3 nucleotide sequence: TGTGCCAGTAGTATTCAGCGGGTGCGTCCAAATGAGCAGTTCTTC. It is translated as CASSIQRVRPNEQFF.

This clone was counted between two and nine times. The rearrangement links TRBV27 to TRBJ2-1, with 8 bases fitting TRBD2. V shed 6 bases, J shed 7 bases, and the junction held 8 bases outside the gene matches. This CDR3 is built from 14 residues. Germline V CDR1 and CDR2: MNHEY, SMNVEV (reference sequence). The CDR3 region has the DNA TGTGCCAGCAGATCGGGGGGGGCCCAGAATGAGCAGTTCTTC. Its translation: CASRSGGAQNEQFF.

This clone was seen more than once but under ten times. The chain carries TRBV5-4 and TRBJ2-1, with D perhaps TRBD1 (6 bases). V shed 0 bases and J shed 10 bases, with 26 bases lying between them. Per the germline V gene, CDR1 is SGHNT and CDR2 is YYREEE (reference sequence). The CDR3 totals 18 residues. CDR3 region: CASSLGVWGHGGWGEQFF. CDR3 DNA sequence: TGTGCCAGCAGCTTGGGTGTTTGGGGACATGGTGGGTGGGGAGAGCAGTTCTTC.

The chain is built from TRBV6-1 and TRBJ1-1; 7 nucleotides agree with TRBD1. J gave up 3 bases and V 7 bases, and 8 bases lay outside the gene matches. The length of the CDR3 is 14 residues. Germline-derived CDR1 and CDR2 are MNHNS and SASEGT. CDR3 DNA: TGTGCCAGCACCCTAAACAGGGGCTACACTGAAGCTTTCTTT. Encoded protein: CASTLNRGYTEAFF.

This clone was seen a few times. The chain employs TRBV28 and TRBJ2-2, with D hard to call. The germline V gene encodes CDR1 MDHEN and CDR2 SYDVKM. The CDR3 sequence is 15 residues long. Deletions cut 5 bases from V and 7 bases from J, with 17 bases between. DNA of the CDR3: TGTGCCAGCAGTCCTCTTGGAGTAAGAGGCGGGGAGCTGTTTTTT. Its translation: CASSPLGVRGGELFF. Combining the CDR3 with reference TRBV28 and TRBJ2-2 gives the whole variable domain DVKVTQSSRYLVKRTGEKVFLECVQDMDHENMFWYRQDPGLGLRLIYFSYDVKMKEKGDIPEGYSVSREKKERFSLILESASTNQTSMYLCASSPLGVRGGELFFGEGSRLTVL.

To note about this clone: Mismatch with germline at one junction end may stem from a read error. The chain uses TRBV7-2 and TRBJ2-7, with D maybe TRBD2 (6 bases). Germline-derived CDR1 and CDR2 are SGHTA and FQGNSA. This CDR3 spans 12 amino acids. The CDR3 nucleotides read TGTGGCAGCAGCCTCGGGGGAGCAGAGCAGTACTTC. This sequence encodes CGSSLGGAEQYF.

The chain carries TRBV5-1 and TRBJ2-1; D is undetermined. The CDR3 is 14 amino acids. The V end lost 4 bases, the J end lost 0 bases, and 8 bases lay between the germline ends. Germline CDR1 is SGHRS and CDR2 is YFSETQ. The CDR3 loop is CASSPSSSYNEQFF. The DNA for the CDR3 is TGCGCCAGCAGCCCCAGTAGCTCCTACAATGAGCAGTTCTTC.

The chain employs TRBV20-1 and TRBJ2-7; D unclear. The CDR3 spans 15 residues. V was shortened by 3 bases and J by 0 bases, with 15 bases between the two germline ends. CDR1 and CDR2 (germline): DFQATT, SNEGSKA (reference sequence). CDR3 bases: TGCAGTGCTAGCCCGGCGGAACTGAGCTCCTACGAGCAGTACTTC. Its protein is CSASPAELSSYEQYF.

This chain joins TRBV5-1 and TRBJ2-3, with D maybe TRBD2 (5 bases). V lost 4 bases and J lost 7, with 13 bases in between. CDR3 size: 13 residues. The germline CDR1 and CDR2 sequences are SGHRS and YFSETQ. This CDR3 is CASSPEGAYTQYF. The CDR3 region has the DNA TGCGCCAGCAGCCCTGAGGGCGCCTATACGCAGTATTTT.

This clone was counted many times. The same CDR3 is also encoded by other DNA sequences in this sample. The chain links TRBV19 to TRBJ1-5; TRBD1 matches at 8 bases. Losses at the gene ends were 9 bases for V and 1 base for J; bases not matched to a gene: 11. The CDR3 loop spans 16 amino acids. Germline V gene lookup returns CDR1 LNHDA and CDR2 SQIVND (reference sequence). The CDR3 sequence: CASSTGGYTSNQPQHF. CDR3 coding DNA: TGTGCCAGCTCCACAGGGGGGTATACGAGCAATCAGCCCCAGCATTTT.

The table lists this clone with a count of one. V and J are TRBV20-1 and TRBJ2-1, with D perhaps TRBD1 (6 bases). Germline V lookup: CDR1 DFQATT, CDR2 SNEGSKA (reference sequence). The CDR3 length is 13 residues. Trimming stripped 6 bases from V and 7 bases from J, with 16 bases between. In DNA form, the CDR3 reads TGCAGTGCAAAAAGGGGGTCATTGAATGAGCAGTTCTTC. It specifies CSAKRGSLNEQFF.

This clone showed up just a few times. The chain employs TRBV6-1 and TRBJ1-4; D gene uncertain. CDR3 length: 14 amino acids. V gave up 5 bases and J gave up 3 bases, with 10 bases separating them. The germline gives CDR1 MNHNS, CDR2 SASEGT. The CDR3 DNA follows: TGTGCCAGCAGTCCCGGGATACCTAATGAAAAACTGTTTTTT. Translated: CASSPGIPNEKLFF.

The chain recombines TRBV5-5 with TRBJ1-2; D is perhaps TRBD1 (5 bases). The CDR3 covers 12 residues. The V end was cut by 4 bases, the J end by 8 bases, with 12 bases between. CDR1 SGHKS and CDR2 YYEKEE come from the germline V gene (reference sequence). As DNA, the CDR3 is TGTGCCAGCAGCACCGGGGGGGACGGCTACACCTTC. Translation gives CASSTGGDGYTF.

This clone came up a few times. This chain joins TRBV6-5 and TRBJ1-6; D might be TRBD1 (5 bases). V lost 5 bases and J 2 bases, leaving 19 bases between the germline ends. CDR3 length: 18 residues. CDR1 is MNHEY, CDR2 SVGAGI, per germline. The DNA of the CDR3 is TGTGCCAGCAGTCCCGAATATCTCAGGGCGGCCTATAATTCACCCCTCCACTTT. The encoded protein is CASSPEYLRAAYNSPLHF.

This clone was found many times. This chain links TRBV6-2 or TRBV6-3 with TRBJ2-7, with TRBD1 matching over 9 bases. The germline V gene encodes CDR1 MNHEY and CDR2 SVGEGT. This CDR3 contains 13 residues. Germline trimming cut 4 bases from V and 6 bases from J; bases unmatched to any gene: 4. The CDR3 loop reads CASSFGTGSEQYF. CDR3 in DNA: TGTGCCAGCAGTTTTGGGACAGGGTCCGAGCAGTACTTC.

This clone was detected once. The chain has TRBV20-1 and TRBJ2-1; D might be TRBD1 or TRBD2, each matching 6 bases. Germline loops: CDR1 DFQATT, CDR2 SNEGSKA (reference sequence). This CDR3 spans 14 amino acids. V dropped 4 bases and J dropped 3 bases, with 13 bases sitting between them. Here the CDR3 reads CSATTGADYNEQFF. CDR3 nucleotides: TGCAGTGCTACTACGGGGGCAGACTACAATGAGCAGTTCTTC.

This chain connects TRBV7-2 to TRBJ1-1; D possibly corresponds to TRBD1 (5 bases). Per the germline V gene, CDR1 is SGHTA and CDR2 is FQGNSA. Trimming pared 2 bases from V and 1 base from J, leaving 8 bases between. There are 14 residues in the CDR3. CDR3 in amino acids: CASSLQGENTEAFF. CDR3 DNA: TGTGCCAGCAGCTTACAAGGGGAGAACACTGAAGCTTTCTTT.

The rearrangement uses TRBV9 and TRBJ1-5, with D uncertain. The CDR3 consists of 15 residues. V was pared by 0 bases and J by 2 bases, with 9 bases between. Germline V gives CDR1 SGDLS, CDR2 YYNGEE. The CDR3, as DNA: TGTGCCAGCAGCGTAGATCCTTCGGGCAATCAGCCCCAGCATTTT. Translated: CASSVDPSGNQPQHF.